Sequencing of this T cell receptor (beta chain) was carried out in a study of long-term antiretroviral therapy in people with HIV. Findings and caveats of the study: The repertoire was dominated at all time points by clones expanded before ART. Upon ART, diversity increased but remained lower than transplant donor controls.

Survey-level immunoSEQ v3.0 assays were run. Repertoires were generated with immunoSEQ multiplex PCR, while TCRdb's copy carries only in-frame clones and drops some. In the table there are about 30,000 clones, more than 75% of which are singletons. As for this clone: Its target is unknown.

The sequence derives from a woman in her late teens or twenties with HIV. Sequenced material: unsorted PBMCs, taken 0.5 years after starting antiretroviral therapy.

The chain's CDR3 is CASSGAGTNTGELFF. The CDR3 bases are TGCGCCAGCAGCGGGGCGGGAACAAACACCGGGGAGCTGTTTTTT. The chain links TRBV5-1 to TRBJ2-2; a weak D match, TRBD2 (6 bases). Between the trimmed V and J ends, which lost 4 bases and 2 bases, there was a span of 12 bases. The CDR3 has 15 residues. Germline CDR1 SGHRS, CDR2 YFSETQ.